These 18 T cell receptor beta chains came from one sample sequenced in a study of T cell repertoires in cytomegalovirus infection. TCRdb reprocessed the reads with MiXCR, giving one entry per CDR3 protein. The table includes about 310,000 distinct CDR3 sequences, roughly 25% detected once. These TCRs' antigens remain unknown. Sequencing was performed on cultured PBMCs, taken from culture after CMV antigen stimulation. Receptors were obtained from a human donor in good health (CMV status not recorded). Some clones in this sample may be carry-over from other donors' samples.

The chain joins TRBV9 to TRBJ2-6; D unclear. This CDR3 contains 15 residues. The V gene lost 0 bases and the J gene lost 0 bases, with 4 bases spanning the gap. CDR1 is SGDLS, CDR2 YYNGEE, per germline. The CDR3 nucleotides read TGTGCCAGCAGCGTAGAGCTCTCTGGGGCCAACGTCCTGACTTTC. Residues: CASSVELSGANVLTF.

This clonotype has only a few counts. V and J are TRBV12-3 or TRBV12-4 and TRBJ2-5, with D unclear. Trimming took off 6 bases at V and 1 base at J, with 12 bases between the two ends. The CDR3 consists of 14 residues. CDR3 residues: CASSRPGSQETQYF. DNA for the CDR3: TGTGCCAGCAGCCGACCTGGCAGCCAAGAGACCCAGTACTTC.

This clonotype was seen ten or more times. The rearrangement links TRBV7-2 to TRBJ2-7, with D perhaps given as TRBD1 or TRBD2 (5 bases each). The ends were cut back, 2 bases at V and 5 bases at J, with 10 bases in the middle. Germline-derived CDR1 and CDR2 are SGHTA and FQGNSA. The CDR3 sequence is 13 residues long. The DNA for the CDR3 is TGTGCCAGCAGCTTAAGAGGGGCCCACGAGCAGTACTTC. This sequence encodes CASSLRGAHEQYF.

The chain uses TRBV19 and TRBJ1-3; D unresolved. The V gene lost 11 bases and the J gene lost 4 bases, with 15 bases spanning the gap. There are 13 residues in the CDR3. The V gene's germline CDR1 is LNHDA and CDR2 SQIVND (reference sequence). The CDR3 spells CASEVVFGNTIYF. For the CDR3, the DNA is TGTGCCTCGGAGGTGGTCTTCGGAAACACCATATATTTT.

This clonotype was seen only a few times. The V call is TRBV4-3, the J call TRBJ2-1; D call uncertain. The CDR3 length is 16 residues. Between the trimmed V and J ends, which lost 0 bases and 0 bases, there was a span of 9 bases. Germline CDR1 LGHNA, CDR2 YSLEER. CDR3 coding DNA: TGCGCCAGCAGCCAAGACCCACGAAGCTCCTACAATGAGCAGTTCTTC. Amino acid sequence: CASSQDPRSSYNEQFF.

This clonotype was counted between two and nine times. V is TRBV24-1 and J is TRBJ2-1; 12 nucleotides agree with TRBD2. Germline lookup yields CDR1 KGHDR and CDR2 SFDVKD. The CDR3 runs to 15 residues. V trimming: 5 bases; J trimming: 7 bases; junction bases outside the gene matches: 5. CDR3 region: CATSAMLAGGNEQFF. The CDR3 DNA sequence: TGTGCCACCAGTGCGATGCTAGCGGGAGGGAATGAGCAGTTCTTC.

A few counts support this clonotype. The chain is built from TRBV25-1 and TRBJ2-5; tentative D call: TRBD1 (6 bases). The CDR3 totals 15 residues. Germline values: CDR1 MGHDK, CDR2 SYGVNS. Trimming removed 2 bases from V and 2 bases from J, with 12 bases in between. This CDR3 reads CASSEVQGPQETQYF. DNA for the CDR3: TGTGCCAGCAGTGAAGTCCAGGGGCCACAAGAGACCCAGTACTTC.

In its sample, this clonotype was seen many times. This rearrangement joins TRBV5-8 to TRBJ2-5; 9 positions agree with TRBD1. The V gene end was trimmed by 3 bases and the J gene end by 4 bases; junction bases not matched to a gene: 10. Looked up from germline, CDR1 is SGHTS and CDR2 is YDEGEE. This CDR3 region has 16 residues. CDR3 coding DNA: TGTGCCAGCAGCTACTCCGGGACAGGGCTCGGAGAGACCCAGTACTTC. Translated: CASSYSGTGLGETQYF.

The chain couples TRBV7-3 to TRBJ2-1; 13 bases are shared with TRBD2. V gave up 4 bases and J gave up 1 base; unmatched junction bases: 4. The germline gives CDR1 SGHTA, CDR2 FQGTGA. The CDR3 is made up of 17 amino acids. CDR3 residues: CASSSGLAGSSYNEQFF. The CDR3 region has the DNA TGTGCCAGCAGCTCGGGACTAGCGGGAAGTTCCTACAATGAGCAGTTCTTC.

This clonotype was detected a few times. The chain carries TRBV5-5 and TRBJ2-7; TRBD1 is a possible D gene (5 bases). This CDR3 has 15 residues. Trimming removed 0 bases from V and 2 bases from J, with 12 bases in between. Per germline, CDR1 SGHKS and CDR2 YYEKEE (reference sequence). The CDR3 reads CASSLEAGWAYEQYF. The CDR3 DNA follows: TGTGCCAGCAGCTTGGAGGCAGGGTGGGCCTACGAGCAGTACTTC. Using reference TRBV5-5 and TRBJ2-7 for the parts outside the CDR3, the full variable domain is DAGVTQSPTHLIKTRGQQVTLRCSPISGHKSVSWYQQVLGQGPQFIFQYYEKEERGRGNFPDRFSARQFPNYSSELNVNALLLGDSALYLCASSLEAGWAYEQYFGPGTRLTVT.

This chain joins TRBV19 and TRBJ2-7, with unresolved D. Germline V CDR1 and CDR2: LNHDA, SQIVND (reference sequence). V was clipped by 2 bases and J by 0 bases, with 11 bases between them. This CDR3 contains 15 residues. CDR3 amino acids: CASSIWQESSYEQYV. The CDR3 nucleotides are TGTGCCAGTAGTATATGGCAGGAAAGCTCCTACGAGCAGTACGTC.

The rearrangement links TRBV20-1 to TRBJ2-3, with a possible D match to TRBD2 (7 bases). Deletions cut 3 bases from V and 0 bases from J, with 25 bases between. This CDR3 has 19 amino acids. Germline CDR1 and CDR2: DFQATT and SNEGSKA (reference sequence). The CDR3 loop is CSASVGGRGWTTSTDTQYF. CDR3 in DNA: TGCAGTGCTAGCGTCGGGGGGCGCGGGTGGACGACTAGCACAGATACGCAGTATTTT.

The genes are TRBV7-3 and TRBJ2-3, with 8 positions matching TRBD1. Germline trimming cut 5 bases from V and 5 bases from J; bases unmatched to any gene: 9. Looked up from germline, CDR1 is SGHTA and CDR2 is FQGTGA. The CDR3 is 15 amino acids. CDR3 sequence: CASSPGTGRGDTQYF. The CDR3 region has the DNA TGTGCCAGCAGCCCCGGGACAGGACGAGGAGATACGCAGTATTTT.

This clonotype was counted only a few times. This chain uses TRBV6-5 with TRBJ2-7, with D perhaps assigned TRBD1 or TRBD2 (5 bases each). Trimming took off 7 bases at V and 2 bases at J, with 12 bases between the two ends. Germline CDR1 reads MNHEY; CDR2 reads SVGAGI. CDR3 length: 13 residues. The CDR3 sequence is CASIGTGTYEQYF. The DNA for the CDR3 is TGTGCCAGCATTGGGACGGGGACCTACGAGCAGTACTTC.

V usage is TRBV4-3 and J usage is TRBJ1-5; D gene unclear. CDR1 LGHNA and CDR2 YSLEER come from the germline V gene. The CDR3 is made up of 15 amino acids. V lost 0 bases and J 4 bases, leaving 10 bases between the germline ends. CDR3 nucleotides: TGCGCCAGCAGCCAAGAGGTGCAGGTTAATCAGCCCCAGCATTTT. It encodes CASSQEVQVNQPQHF.

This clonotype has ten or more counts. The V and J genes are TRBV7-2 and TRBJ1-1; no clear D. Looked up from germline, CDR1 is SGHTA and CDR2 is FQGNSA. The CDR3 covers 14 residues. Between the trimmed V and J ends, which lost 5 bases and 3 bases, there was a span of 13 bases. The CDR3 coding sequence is TGTGCCAGCAGCCCCGCGGGCGGAGACACTGAAGCTTTCTTT. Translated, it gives CASSPAGGDTEAFF.

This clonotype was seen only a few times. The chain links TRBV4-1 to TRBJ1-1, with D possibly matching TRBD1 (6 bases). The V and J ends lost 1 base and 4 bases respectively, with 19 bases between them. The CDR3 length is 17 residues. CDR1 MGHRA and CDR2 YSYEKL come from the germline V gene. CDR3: CASSQVFPPGGATEAFF. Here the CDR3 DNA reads TGCGCCAGCAGCCAAGTATTTCCCCCGGGGGGGGCCACTGAAGCTTTCTTT.

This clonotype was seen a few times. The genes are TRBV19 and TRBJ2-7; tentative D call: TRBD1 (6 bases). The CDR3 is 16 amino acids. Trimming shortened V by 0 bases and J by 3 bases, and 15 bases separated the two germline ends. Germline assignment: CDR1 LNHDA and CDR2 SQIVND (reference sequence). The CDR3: CASSIEGAGVGYEQYF. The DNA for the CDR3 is TGTGCCAGTAGTATAGAAGGAGCAGGGGTTGGCTACGAGCAGTACTTC.